This T cell receptor (beta chain) was sequenced for a study of cytomegalovirus exposure and HLA in healthy donors. The PCR ran on 60 Vbeta and 13 Jbeta primers. Data came from immunoSEQ multiplex PCR; TCRdb stores just in-frame clones and leaves some out. This sample has 200,000 to 300,000 clones, with 70% to 90% found just once. General observations from the study: High sensitivity and specificity were reportedly achieved when the classifier diagnosed cytomegalovirus status. As confirmed in vitro, a few CMV-associated chains were specific for CMV antigens.

Deletions cut 11 bases from V and 6 bases from J, with 18 bases between. There are 13 residues in the CDR3. Germline-derived CDR1 and CDR2 are WSHSY and SAAADI. This clone has just one count. Its antigen remains unknown. Sample: PBMCs. The chain employs TRBV10-2 and TRBJ2-3; D is possibly TRBD2 (6 bases). This clonotype was obtained from a girl aged 2 to 10 in good health and CMV-seronegative. Here the CDR3 DNA reads TGCGCCTCCACGGTCCGGGAGTCCGATACGCAGTATTTT. Residues: CASTVRESDTQYF.